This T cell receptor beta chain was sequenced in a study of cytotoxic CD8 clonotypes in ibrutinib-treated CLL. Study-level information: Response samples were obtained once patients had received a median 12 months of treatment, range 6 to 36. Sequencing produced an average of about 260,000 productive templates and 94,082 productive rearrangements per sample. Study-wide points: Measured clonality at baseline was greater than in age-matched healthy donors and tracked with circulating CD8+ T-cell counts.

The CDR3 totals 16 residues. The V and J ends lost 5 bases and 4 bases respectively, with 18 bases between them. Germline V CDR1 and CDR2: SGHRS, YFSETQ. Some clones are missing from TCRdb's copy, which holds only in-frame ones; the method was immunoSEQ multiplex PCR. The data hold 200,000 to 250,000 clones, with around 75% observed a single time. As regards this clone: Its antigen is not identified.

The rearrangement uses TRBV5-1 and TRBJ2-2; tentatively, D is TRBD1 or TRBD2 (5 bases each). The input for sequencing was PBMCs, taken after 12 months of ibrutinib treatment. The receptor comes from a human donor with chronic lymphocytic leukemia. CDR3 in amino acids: CASRVKRGTSTGELFF. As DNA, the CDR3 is TGCGCCAGCAGGGTAAAGAGGGGTACGAGCACCGGGGAGCTGTTTTTT.